This entry features one T cell receptor (beta chain) sequence. This entry comes from a study of T cell changes during pregnancy in multiple sclerosis. Repertoires were generated with immunoSEQ multiplex PCR, while TCRdb's copy carries only in-frame clones and drops some. The table lists tens of thousands of clones, more than 85% of them singletons, with just under 1% in the top ten. The CDR3 has 15 residues. Germline V CDR1 and CDR2: KGHSH, LQKENI. The trim removed 4 bases at V and 2 bases at J, leaving 7 bases unmatched. The rearrangement uses TRBV18 and TRBJ1-1, with 7 bases aligning to TRBD1. The TCR sequence derives from a female donor with multiple sclerosis, enrolled in a pregnancy study. The material sequenced was peripheral blood, taken after pregnancy. The CDR3 loop is CASSLDRVGNTEAFF. Here the CDR3 DNA reads TGTGCCAGCTCACTAGACAGGGTGGGAAACACTGAAGCTTTCTTT.